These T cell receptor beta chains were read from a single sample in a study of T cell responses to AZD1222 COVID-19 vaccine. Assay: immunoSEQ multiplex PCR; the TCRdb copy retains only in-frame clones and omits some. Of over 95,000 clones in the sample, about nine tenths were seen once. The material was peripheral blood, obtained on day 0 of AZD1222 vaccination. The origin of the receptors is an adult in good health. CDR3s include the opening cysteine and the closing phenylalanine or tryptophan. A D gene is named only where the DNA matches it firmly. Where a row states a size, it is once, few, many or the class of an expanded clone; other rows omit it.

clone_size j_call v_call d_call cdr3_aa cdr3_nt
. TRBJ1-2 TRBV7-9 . CASSLDVPTGYTF TGTGCCAGCAGCTTAGACGTCCCGACGGGCTACACCTTC
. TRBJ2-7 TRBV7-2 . CASSLYKVGLPYEQYF TGTGCCAGCAGCTTATATAAAGTCGGCTTACCCTACGAGCAGTACTTC
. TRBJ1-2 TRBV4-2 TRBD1 CASSPSGTGVNYGYTF TGTGCCAGCAGCCCATCGGGGACAGGTGTTAACTATGGCTACACCTTC
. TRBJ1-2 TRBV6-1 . CASSAELPNPLYGYTF TGTGCCAGCAGTGCGGAGTTGCCTAATCCTCTATATGGCTACACCTTC
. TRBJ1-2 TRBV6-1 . CASSEAGETYGYTF TGTGCCAGCAGTGAGGCAGGGGAAACTTATGGCTACACCTTC
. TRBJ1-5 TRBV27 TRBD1 CASSSSGTGWNQPQHF TGTGCCAGCAGTTCCTCCGGGACAGGGTGGAATCAGCCCCAGCATTTT
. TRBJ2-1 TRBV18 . CASSVATSLNEQFF TGTGCCAGCTCGGTGGCCACTAGTTTGAATGAGCAGTTCTTC
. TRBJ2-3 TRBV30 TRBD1 CAWSSGGWGDTQYF TGTGCCTGGAGTTCAGGGGGCTGGGGAGATACGCAGTATTTT
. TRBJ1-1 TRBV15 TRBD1 CATSRASGQGAAEAFF TGTGCCACCAGCAGAGCTTCGGGACAGGGGGCCGCTGAAGCTTTCTTT
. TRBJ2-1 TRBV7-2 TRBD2 CASSSGLAGGVRNEQFF TGTGCCAGCAGCTCCGGACTAGCGGGGGGTGTTCGGAATGAGCAGTTCTTC
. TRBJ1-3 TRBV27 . CASRTASGNTIYF TGTGCCAGCCGGACAGCCTCTGGAAACACCATATATTTT
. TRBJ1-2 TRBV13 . CASSQKDGPPPYGYTF TGTGCCAGCAGCCAGAAGGACGGTCCACCCCCCTATGGCTACACCTTC
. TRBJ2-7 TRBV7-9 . CASSLTGFYEQYF TGTGCCAGCAGCTTAACAGGGTTCTACGAGCAGTACTTC
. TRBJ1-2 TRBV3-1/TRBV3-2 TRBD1 CASRPTGVNGYTF TGTGCCAGCAGACCGACAGGGGTAAATGGCTACACCTTC
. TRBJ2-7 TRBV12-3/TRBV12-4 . CASSLKALEQYF TGTGCCAGCAGTTTAAAGGCCCTGGAGCAGTACTTC
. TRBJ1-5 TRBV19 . CASSRLDQPQHF TGTGCCAGTAGTAGGTTGGATCAGCCCCAGCATTTT
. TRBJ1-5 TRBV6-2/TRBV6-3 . CASSWSRGPRQPQHF TGTGCCAGCAGTTGGTCCAGGGGACCGAGGCAGCCCCAGCATTTT
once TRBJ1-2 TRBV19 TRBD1 CASSSEGQGVISYGYTF TGTGCCAGTAGTAGCGAAGGACAGGGAGTTATCAGCTATGGCTACACCTTC
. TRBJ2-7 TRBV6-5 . CASTPSGALEQYF TGTGCGAGCACCCCCTCGGGCGCTCTCGAGCAGTACTTC
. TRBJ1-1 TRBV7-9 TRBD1 CASSLLARTGESNEAFF TGTGCCAGCAGTTTGTTAGCCCGGACAGGGGAATCCAATGAAGCTTTCTTT
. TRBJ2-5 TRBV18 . CASSPRSRQETQYF TGTGCCAGCTCACCACGATCCAGGCAGGAGACCCAGTACTTC
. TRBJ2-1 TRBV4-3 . CASSHPDRSSYNEQFF TGCGCCAGCAGCCACCCTGACAGGAGTTCCTACAATGAGCAGTTCTTC
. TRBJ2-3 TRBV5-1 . CASSLVPQGGTDTQYF TGCGCCAGCAGCTTGGTCCCACAGGGAGGCACAGATACGCAGTATTTT
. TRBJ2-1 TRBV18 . CASSPVATTISYNEQFF TGTGCCAGCTCACCGGTTGCGACAACGATCTCCTACAATGAGCAGTTCTTC
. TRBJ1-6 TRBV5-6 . CASSLVGGNNSPLHF TGTGCCAGCAGCTTGGTGGGGGGCAATAATTCACCCCTCCACTTT
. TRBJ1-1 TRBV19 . CASSRSRDNEAFF TGTGCCAGTAGTAGGTCGAGGGACAATGAAGCTTTCTTT
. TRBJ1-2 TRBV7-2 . CASSFPGSYGYTF TGTGCCAGCAGCTTCCCCGGGAGCTATGGCTACACCTTC
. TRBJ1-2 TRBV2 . CASSEAGYGYTF TGTGCCAGCAGTGAAGCGGGCTATGGCTACACCTTC
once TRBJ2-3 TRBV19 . CASSIFGGYGTDTQYF TGTGCCAGTAGTATTTTTGGGGGATATGGCACAGATACGCAGTATTTT
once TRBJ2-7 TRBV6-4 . CASSERPTYEQYF TGTGCCAGCAGTGAACGGCCTACCTACGAGCAGTACTTC
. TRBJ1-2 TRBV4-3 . CASSQNRALGGYTF TGCGCCAGCAGCCAAAACCGGGCCCTGGGTGGCTACACCTTC
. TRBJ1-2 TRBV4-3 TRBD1 CASSQGQGINYGYTF TGCGCCAGCAGCCAGGGACAGGGGATTAACTATGGCTACACCTTC
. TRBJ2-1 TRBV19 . CASMIHNEQFF TGTGCCAGTATGATCCACAATGAGCAGTTCTTC
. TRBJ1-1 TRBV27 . CASSLVGDTEAFF TGTGCCAGCAGTTTAGTGGGGGACACTGAAGCTTTCTTT
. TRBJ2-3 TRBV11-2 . CASSHYRGGRGESDTQYF TGTGCCAGCAGCCACTACCGAGGGGGGAGAGGGGAGTCAGATACGCAGTATTTT
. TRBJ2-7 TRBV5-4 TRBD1 CASSRQGAGYEQYF TGTGCCAGCAGCAGACAGGGGGCAGGCTACGAGCAGTACTTC
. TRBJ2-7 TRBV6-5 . CASSYSRTSLYEQYF TGTGCCAGCAGTTACTCGAGGACCTCCCTCTACGAGCAGTACTTC
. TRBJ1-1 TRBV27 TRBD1 CASKIQGATEAFF TGTGCCAGCAAGATACAGGGGGCCACTGAAGCTTTCTTT
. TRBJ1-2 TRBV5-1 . CASSLDPGNYGYTF TGCGCCAGCAGCTTGGATCCAGGGAACTATGGCTACACCTTC
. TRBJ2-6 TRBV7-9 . CASSPGGANVLTF TGTGCCAGCAGCCCGGGAGGGGCCAACGTCCTGACTTTC
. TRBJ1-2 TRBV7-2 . CASSLDRLYGYTF TGTGCCAGCAGCTTAGACAGACTTTATGGCTACACCTTC
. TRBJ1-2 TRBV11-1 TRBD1 CASSHRDRGIYGYTF TGTGCCAGCAGCCACCGGGACAGGGGGATCTATGGCTACACCTTC
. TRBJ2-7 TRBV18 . CASSPRATSYEQYF TGTGCCAGCTCACCACGGGCGACCTCCTACGAGCAGTACTTC
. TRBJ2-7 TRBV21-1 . CASSNKTGWDYEQYF TGTGCCAGCAGTAACAAGACAGGGTGGGACTACGAGCAGTACTTC
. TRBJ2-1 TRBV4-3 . CASSQATGPYNEQFF TGCGCCAGCAGCCAGGCCACAGGGCCCTACAATGAGCAGTTCTTC
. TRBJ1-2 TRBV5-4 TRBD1 CASSWTGIRGIYTF TGTGCCAGCAGCTGGACAGGGATCCGCGGGATCTACACCTTC
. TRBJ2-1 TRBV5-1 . CASSLLREEQFF TGCGCCAGCAGCTTGCTTAGGGAGGAGCAGTTCTTC
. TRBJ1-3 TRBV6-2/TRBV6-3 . CASSTPGIQGGNTIYF TGTGCCAGCAGTACTCCGGGCATCCAAGGCGGAAACACCATATATTTT
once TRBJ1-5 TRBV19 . CASSNFGNQPQHF TGTGCCAGTAGTAACTTCGGGAATCAGCCCCAGCATTTT
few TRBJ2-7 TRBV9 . CASSVGDRSYEQYF TGTGCCAGCAGCGTAGGCGACAGATCCTACGAGCAGTACTTC
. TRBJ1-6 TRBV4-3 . CASSQSVYSPLHF TGCGCCAGCAGCCAATCGGTCTATTCACCCCTCCACTTT
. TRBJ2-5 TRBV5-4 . CASSLGRYQETQYF TGTGCCAGCAGCTTGGGGCGGTACCAAGAGACCCAGTACTTC
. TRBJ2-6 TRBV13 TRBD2 CASSSGTSGGPMALTF TGTGCCAGCAGCTCTGGGACTAGCGGGGGCCCTATGGCCCTGACTTTC
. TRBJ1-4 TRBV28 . CASSFMGDREKLFF TGTGCCAGCAGTTTCATGGGGGATCGCGAAAAACTGTTTTTT
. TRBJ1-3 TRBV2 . CASTAIKYGNTIYF TGTGCCAGCACGGCCATCAAGTATGGAAACACCATATATTTT